These 11 T cell receptor beta chains were sequenced from one sample in a study of vaccination and CD4 T cells after COVID-19. For these TCRs, the target antigens are not known. Stated treatment: roughly ten-day PBMC culture with coronavirus spike peptide pools or control peptides (ViraFEST assay). With the Oncomine TCR Beta short-read assay, DNA from cultured CD4+ T cells was sequenced. Using its own MiXCR run on the PCR reads, TCRdb lists one record per CDR3 protein. The table lists some 18,000 distinct CDR3 sequences, about half of them singletons. Sequenced material: CD4+ T cells from blood, cultured in vitro. The origin of the receptors is a human donor who had recovered from COVID-19.

This clonotype showed up just a few times. V and J are TRBV6-4 and TRBJ2-7; D possibly corresponds to TRBD2 (6 bases). The length of the CDR3 is 14 residues. Germline loops: CDR1 MRHNA, CDR2 SNTAGT. V was pared by 6 bases and J by 0 bases, with 12 bases between. CDR3 protein: CASSQEEGSYEQYF. The CDR3 region has the DNA TGTGCCAGCAGCCAGGAGGAGGGCTCCTACGAGCAGTACTTC.

This clonotype has more than one count but fewer than ten. V is TRBV2 and J is TRBJ1-1; 7 bases match TRBD1. Losses at the gene ends were 1 base for V and 4 bases for J; bases not matched to a gene: 6. CDR3 length: 15 amino acids. CDR1 is SNHLY and CDR2 is FYNNEI in the germline V gene. DNA of the CDR3: TGTGCCAGCAGTGAAGGTAGGGCAGGGGGCACTGAAGCTTTCTTT. This translates into CASSEGRAGGTEAFF.

This chain links TRBV19 with TRBJ1-3, with a weak D call TRBD1 (5 bases). Germline CDR1 is LNHDA and CDR2 is SQIVND (reference sequence). The CDR3 has 14 residues. Trimming shortened V by 4 bases and J by 3 bases, and 10 bases separated the two germline ends. The CDR3 protein is CASSSGASGNTIYF. The DNA for the CDR3 is TGTGCCAGTAGTAGCGGGGCAAGTGGAAACACCATATATTTT.

The chain uses TRBV6-2 or TRBV6-3 and TRBJ1-2, with D possibly being TRBD1 (6 bases). Germline V gives CDR1 MNHEY, CDR2 SVGEGT. This CDR3 region has 15 residues. The ends were cut back, 3 bases at V and 2 bases at J, with 13 bases in the middle. CDR3: CASSYPGTLNYGYTF. CDR3 in DNA: TGTGCCAGCAGTTATCCCGGGACACTAAACTATGGCTACACCTTC.

V and J are TRBV24-1 and TRBJ2-3; D gene ambiguous. V lost 4 bases to trimming and J lost 2 bases, with 15 bases between them. The CDR3 sequence is 16 residues long. Germline V gives CDR1 KGHDR, CDR2 SFDVKD. The CDR3 reads CATSDPVGGNTDTQYF. The CDR3 DNA follows: TGTGCCACCAGTGACCCCGTAGGCGGCAACACAGATACGCAGTATTTT.

This clonotype has just a few counts. The chain combines TRBV20-1 with TRBJ2-1; 11 bases map to TRBD2. The junction had 9 bases not matched to a gene; V was cut back by 1 base and J by 10 bases. CDR1 DFQATT and CDR2 SNEGSKA come from the germline V gene (reference sequence). This CDR3 has 15 amino acids. The CDR3 sequence: CSARVPLAGVGEQFF. The CDR3 bases are TGCAGTGCTAGAGTTCCACTAGCGGGAGTCGGCGAGCAGTTCTTC.

This clonotype was detected only a few times. V usage is TRBV20-1 and J usage is TRBJ2-6; unclear D gene. Germline values: CDR1 DFQATT, CDR2 SNEGSKA (reference sequence). V lost 6 bases to trimming and J lost 0 bases, with 9 bases between them. The CDR3 is 14 residues long. CDR3 in amino acids: CSASPRSGANVLTF. In DNA, the CDR3 is TGCAGTGCCAGTCCCCGCTCTGGGGCCAACGTCCTGACTTTC.

This clonotype has just a few counts. The gene calls are TRBV11-2 and TRBJ1-2, with D possibly matching TRBD1 (6 bases). CDR3 length equals 15 residues. V lost 5 bases, J lost 1 base, and 14 bases lay in between. CDR1 is SGHAT, CDR2 FQNNGV, per germline. CDR3 nucleotide sequence: TGTGCCAGCAGCCCTAGGGCGGACAGTAACTATGGCTACACCTTC. Translated, it gives CASSPRADSNYGYTF.

This clonotype was detected once. The chain couples TRBV11-3 to TRBJ2-5, with D tentatively TRBD2 (5 bases). The CDR3 is 13 residues long. The germline V gene has CDR1 SGHNT and CDR2 YENEEA. Trimming shortened V by 5 bases and J by 7 bases, and 14 bases separated the two germline ends. CDR3 DNA: TGTGCCAGCAGCCTCCGGGATGAGGGGACCCAGTACTTC. Protein product: CASSLRDEGTQYF.

This clonotype was seen a handful of times. This chain joins TRBV2 and TRBJ1-2; D remains unclear. The CDR3 extends over 14 amino acids. Germline CDR1 is SNHLY and CDR2 is FYNNEI. Trimming shortened V by 2 bases and J by 5 bases, and 12 bases separated the two germline ends. The CDR3 reads CASSEMAIEYGYTF. Written as DNA, the CDR3 is TGTGCCAGCAGTGAAATGGCCATTGAATATGGCTACACCTTC.

This chain joins TRBV27 and TRBJ1-6; D might be TRBD1 (5 bases). With 6 bases removed from V and 5 bases from J, the gap between germline ends came to 17 bases. Looked up from germline, CDR1 is MNHEY and CDR2 is SMNVEV (reference sequence). This CDR3 contains 16 residues. CDR3 in DNA: TGTGCCAGCAGCCCTAAGACGGGACGAGATAATTCACCCCTCCACTTT. It translates to CASSPKTGRDNSPLHF.